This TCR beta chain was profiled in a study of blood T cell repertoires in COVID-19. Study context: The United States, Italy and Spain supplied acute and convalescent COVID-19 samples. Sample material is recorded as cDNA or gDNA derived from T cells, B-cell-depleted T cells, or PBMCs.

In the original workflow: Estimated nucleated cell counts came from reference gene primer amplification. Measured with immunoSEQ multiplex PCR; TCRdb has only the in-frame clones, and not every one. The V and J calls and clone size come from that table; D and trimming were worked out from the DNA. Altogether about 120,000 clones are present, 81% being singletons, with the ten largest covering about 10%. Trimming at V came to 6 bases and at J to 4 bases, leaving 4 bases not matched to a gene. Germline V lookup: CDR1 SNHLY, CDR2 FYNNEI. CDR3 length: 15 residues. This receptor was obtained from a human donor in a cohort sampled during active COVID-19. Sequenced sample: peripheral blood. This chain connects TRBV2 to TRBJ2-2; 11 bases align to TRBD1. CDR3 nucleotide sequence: TGTGCCAGCAGAGGACAGGGGGCCGGCACCGGGGAGCTGTTTTTT. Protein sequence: CASRGQGAGTGELFF.